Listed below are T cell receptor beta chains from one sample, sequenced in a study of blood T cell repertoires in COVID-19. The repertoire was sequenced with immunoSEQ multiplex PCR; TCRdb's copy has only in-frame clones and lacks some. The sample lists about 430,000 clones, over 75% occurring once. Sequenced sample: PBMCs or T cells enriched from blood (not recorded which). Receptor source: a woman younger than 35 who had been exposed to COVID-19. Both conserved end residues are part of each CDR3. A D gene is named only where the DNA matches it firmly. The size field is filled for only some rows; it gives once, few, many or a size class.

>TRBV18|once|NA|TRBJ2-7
TGTGCCAGCTCACTGGGTGGGGACACTACCTACGAGCAGTACTTC
CASSLGGDTTYEQYF
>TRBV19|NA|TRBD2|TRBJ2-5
TGTGCCAGTAGTCTGGGACTAGCGGGCGATCTAGAGACCCAGTACTTC
CASSLGLAGDLETQYF
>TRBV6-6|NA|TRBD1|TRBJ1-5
TGTGCCAGCACTACCGGGACAGGCCTCAATCAGCCCCAGCATTTT
CASTTGTGLNQPQHF
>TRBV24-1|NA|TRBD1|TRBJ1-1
TGTGCCACCCGGACAGGGAGGAACACTGAAGCTTTCTTT
CATRTGRNTEAFF
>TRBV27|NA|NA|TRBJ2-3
TGTGCCAGCAGTACGCAGCTCAGGGTCCACACTACAGATACGCAGTATTTT
CASSTQLRVHTTDTQYF
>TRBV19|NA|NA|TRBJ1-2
TGTGCCAGTAGTACGCAGACAGCTAACTATGGCTACACCTTC
CASSTQTANYGYTF
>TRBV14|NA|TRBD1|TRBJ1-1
TGTGCCAGCAGCCAAGAATCCCGGCCCACAGGGGAGAACACTGAAGCTTTCTTT
CASSQESRPTGENTEAFF
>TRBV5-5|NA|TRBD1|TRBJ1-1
TGTGCCAGCAGCTTGTGGCAGGGGGGCACTGAAGCTTTCTTT
CASSLWQGGTEAFF
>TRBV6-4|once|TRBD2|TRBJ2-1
TGTGCCAGCAGTGACTCGACTAGCGGGGCCTACAATGAGCAGTTCTTC
CASSDSTSGAYNEQFF
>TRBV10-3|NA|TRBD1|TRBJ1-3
TGTGCCATCAGAGACACAGGGGTCTCTGGAAACACCATATATTTT
CAIRDTGVSGNTIYF
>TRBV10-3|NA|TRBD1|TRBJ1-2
TGTGCCATCAGGCCCCCCGGGACAGGGGATGGCTACACCTTC
CAIRPPGTGDGYTF
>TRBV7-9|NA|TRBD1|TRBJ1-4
TGTGCCAGCAGCAACAGGGGTTTGGGTGAAAAACTGTTTTTT
CASSNRGLGEKLFF
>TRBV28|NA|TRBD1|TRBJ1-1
TGTGCCAGCAGTTTATCCGGGACAGGGGGCACTGAAGCTTTCTTT
CASSLSGTGGTEAFF
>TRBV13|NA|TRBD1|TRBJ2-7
TGTGCCAGCAGCCACGGGACAGGGGGTGAGCAGTACTTC
CASSHGTGGEQYF
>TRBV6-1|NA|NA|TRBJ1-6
TGTGCCAGCAGTGATTACCAGGGGAGCTCCTATAATTCACCCCTCCACTTT
CASSDYQGSSYNSPLHF
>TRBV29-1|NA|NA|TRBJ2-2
TGCAGCGTTTTTCGGGACACCGGGGAGCTGTTTTTT
CSVFRDTGELFF
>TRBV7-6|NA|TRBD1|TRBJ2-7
TGTGCCAGCAGCTCGGGACAGGCGGATTTTTACGAGCAGTACTTC
CASSSGQADFYEQYF
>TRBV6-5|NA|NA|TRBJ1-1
TGTGCCAGCAGTTACTCGCCAGGGGCGAGGACTGAAGCTTTCTTT
CASSYSPGARTEAFF
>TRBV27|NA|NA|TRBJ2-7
TGTGCCAGCAGTACCCCCGGGTACGAGCAGTACTTC
CASSTPGYEQYF
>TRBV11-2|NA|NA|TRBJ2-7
TGTGCCAGCAGCTCGAGACCCCTAGCCTACGAGCAGTACTTC
CASSSRPLAYEQYF
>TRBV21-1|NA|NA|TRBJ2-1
TGTGCCAGCAGCAAAGACGGACTAGCGGGAGGACCCTGCTCCTACAATGAGCAGTTCTTC
CASSKDGLAGGPCSYNEQFF
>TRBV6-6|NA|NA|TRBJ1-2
TGTGCCAGCAGTTACTCGAGGGTTAATGACTATGGCTACACCTTC
CASSYSRVNDYGYTF
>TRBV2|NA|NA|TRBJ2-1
TGTGCCAGCAGTACCCCGGGCTCAGCGGGCGGACATGAGCAGTTCTTC
CASSTPGSAGGHEQFF
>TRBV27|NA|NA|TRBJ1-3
TGTGCCAGCAGTTTAAGGGGAAAGGCTGGAAACACCATATATTTT
CASSLRGKAGNTIYF
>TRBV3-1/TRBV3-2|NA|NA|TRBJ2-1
TGTGCCAGCAGCCAAGAACCACAGAGTCTCTACAATGAGCAGTTCTTC
CASSQEPQSLYNEQFF
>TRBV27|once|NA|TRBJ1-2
TGTGCCAGCAGACAGGGTGACGACTATGGCTACACCTTC
CASRQGDDYGYTF
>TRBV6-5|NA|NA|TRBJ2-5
TGTGCCAGCAGTTGGAGGGGTTCAGAGACCCAGTACTTC
CASSWRGSETQYF
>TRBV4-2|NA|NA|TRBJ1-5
TGTGCCAGCAGCCAAGATGGGTCAGGGAACCAGCCCCAGCATTTT
CASSQDGSGNQPQHF